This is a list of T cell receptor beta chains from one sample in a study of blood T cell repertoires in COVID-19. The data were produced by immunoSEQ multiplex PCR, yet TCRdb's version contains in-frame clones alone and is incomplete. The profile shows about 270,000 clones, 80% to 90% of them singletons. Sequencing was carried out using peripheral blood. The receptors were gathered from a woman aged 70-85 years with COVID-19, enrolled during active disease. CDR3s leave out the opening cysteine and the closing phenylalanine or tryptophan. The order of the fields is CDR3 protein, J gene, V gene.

CDR3aa: ASIPRDRAYEQY
j_gene: TRBJ2-7
v_gene: TRBV21-1

CDR3aa: ASSFPRTSGDNEQF
j_gene: TRBJ2-1
v_gene: TRBV28

CDR3aa: ASSPLAGLNNEQF
j_gene: TRBJ2-1
v_gene: TRBV9

CDR3aa: ASSPRQANEQF
j_gene: TRBJ2-1
v_gene: TRBV18

CDR3aa: ASSDSSGTRRDTQY
j_gene: TRBJ2-3
v_gene: TRBV6-2/TRBV6-3

CDR3aa: ASSVSGTGVSGYT
j_gene: TRBJ1-2
v_gene: TRBV9

CDR3aa: ASILRRSSDTQY
j_gene: TRBJ2-3
v_gene: TRBV2

CDR3aa: ASTRLSPSDTQY
j_gene: TRBJ2-3
v_gene: TRBV28

CDR3aa: ASSPGGGADTQY
j_gene: TRBJ2-3
v_gene: TRBV18

CDR3aa: ASRQDREGTDTQY
j_gene: TRBJ2-3
v_gene: TRBV6-5

CDR3aa: ASSQERQNTEAF
j_gene: TRBJ1-1
v_gene: TRBV3-1/TRBV3-2

CDR3aa: AISEAGQGVRTEAF
j_gene: TRBJ1-1
v_gene: TRBV10-3

CDR3aa: ASSARLAGGPGWEQY
j_gene: TRBJ2-7
v_gene: TRBV2

CDR3aa: ASSLVVGGAYYGYT
j_gene: TRBJ1-2
v_gene: TRBV5-1

CDR3aa: ASSIAGSPYEQY
j_gene: TRBJ2-7
v_gene: TRBV19

CDR3aa: ASSYSSGREGYT
j_gene: TRBJ1-2
v_gene: TRBV6-5

CDR3aa: ASSYARDRSEQY
j_gene: TRBJ2-7
v_gene: TRBV6-5

CDR3aa: ASSAGGANYGYT
j_gene: TRBJ1-2
v_gene: TRBV27

CDR3aa: ASSRNGGLGYGYT
j_gene: TRBJ1-2
v_gene: TRBV28

CDR3aa: ASSKAQGVTEAF
j_gene: TRBJ1-1
v_gene: TRBV21-1

CDR3aa: ASSYPFFGQGGDNYGYT
j_gene: TRBJ1-2
v_gene: TRBV6-2/TRBV6-3

CDR3aa: ASSAVAGGHNEQF
j_gene: TRBJ2-1
v_gene: TRBV7-2

CDR3aa: ASSDPWLADPSGTDTQY
j_gene: TRBJ2-3
v_gene: TRBV6-1

CDR3aa: ASSQGLYEQY
j_gene: TRBJ2-7
v_gene: TRBV3-1/TRBV3-2

CDR3aa: ASSQDPGGGAGEQY
j_gene: TRBJ2-7
v_gene: TRBV3-1/TRBV3-2

CDR3aa: ASSFPGGQGAWGYT
j_gene: TRBJ1-2
v_gene: TRBV28

CDR3aa: ASSLSEGGEKLF
j_gene: TRBJ1-4
v_gene: TRBV5-6

CDR3aa: ATLDRGDTEAF
j_gene: TRBJ1-1
v_gene: TRBV19

CDR3aa: ASSVRREDGYT
j_gene: TRBJ1-2
v_gene: TRBV2

CDR3aa: ASRQGIQPQH
j_gene: TRBJ1-5
v_gene: TRBV28

CDR3aa: ASSIGGAFVPNTGELF
j_gene: TRBJ2-2
v_gene: TRBV19

CDR3aa: ASRTGPTYGYT
j_gene: TRBJ1-2
v_gene: TRBV6-5

CDR3aa: ASSPWTSGHYEQY
j_gene: TRBJ2-7
v_gene: TRBV18

CDR3aa: ASRPPGLATDTQY
j_gene: TRBJ2-3
v_gene: TRBV19

CDR3aa: ASSSNRDGGYT
j_gene: TRBJ1-2
v_gene: TRBV7-9

CDR3aa: ASSLTSGGPDTQY
j_gene: TRBJ2-3
v_gene: TRBV5-1

CDR3aa: ASSQEKGLAGGNSYEQY
j_gene: TRBJ2-7
v_gene: TRBV4-2

CDR3aa: ASSLTGENTEAF
j_gene: TRBJ1-1
v_gene: TRBV9

CDR3aa: ASTEQGRDTIY
j_gene: TRBJ1-3
v_gene: TRBV12-3/TRBV12-4

CDR3aa: ASSVGSANTGELF
j_gene: TRBJ2-2
v_gene: TRBV9